This entry concerns a single T cell receptor beta chain. Its antigen is unidentified. The CDR3 runs 16 residues. Germline V gene lookup returns CDR1 SGHRS and CDR2 YFSETQ. Trimming removed 1 base at V and 0 bases at J, with 13 bases between. The sample originates from a study of T cell responses to AZD1222 COVID-19 vaccine. Study summary: Second-dose intervals near 4 or 12 weeks were combined. Study-level findings and limits: Possibly, clonal diversity was underestimated; donors were largely white British and included more females. Samples come after the peak T cell response, not at day 14. Across spike, vaccine-associated CD4 TCRs were found, dominant at 160-218 and 743-854.

The repertoire was sequenced with immunoSEQ multiplex PCR; TCRdb's copy has only in-frame clones and lacks some. The data contain 150,000 or so clones, roughly 92% of them seen just once; the ten biggest clones take up under 2.5%. The sequences come from peripheral blood, collected on day 0 of AZD1222 vaccination. The chain links TRBV5-1 to TRBJ1-2; D ambiguous. The TCR sequence derives from an adult in good health. The DNA of the CDR3 is TGCGCCAGCAGCTTGACCCCCTTTAGGACTAACTATGGCTACACCTTC. Translating it yields CASSLTPFRTNYGYTF.